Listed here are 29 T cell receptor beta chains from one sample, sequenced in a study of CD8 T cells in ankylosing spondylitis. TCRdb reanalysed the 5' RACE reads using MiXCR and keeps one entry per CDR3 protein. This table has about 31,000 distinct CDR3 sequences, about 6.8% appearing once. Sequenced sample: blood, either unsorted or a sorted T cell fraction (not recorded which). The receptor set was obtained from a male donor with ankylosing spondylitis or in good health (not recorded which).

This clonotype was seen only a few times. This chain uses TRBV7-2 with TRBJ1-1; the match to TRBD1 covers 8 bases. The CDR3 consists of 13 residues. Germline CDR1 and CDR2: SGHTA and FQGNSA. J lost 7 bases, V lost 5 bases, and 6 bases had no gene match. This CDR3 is CASSTRQGLEAFF. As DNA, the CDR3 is TGTGCCAGCAGCACTAGACAGGGGCTTGAAGCTTTCTTT.

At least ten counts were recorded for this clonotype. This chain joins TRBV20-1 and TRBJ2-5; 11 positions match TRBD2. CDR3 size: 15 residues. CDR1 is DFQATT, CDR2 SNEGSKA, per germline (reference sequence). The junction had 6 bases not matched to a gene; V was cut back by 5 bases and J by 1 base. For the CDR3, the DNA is TGCAGTGCTTTCCCGGGACTAGCGGTCCAAGAGACCCAGTACTTC. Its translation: CSAFPGLAVQETQYF.

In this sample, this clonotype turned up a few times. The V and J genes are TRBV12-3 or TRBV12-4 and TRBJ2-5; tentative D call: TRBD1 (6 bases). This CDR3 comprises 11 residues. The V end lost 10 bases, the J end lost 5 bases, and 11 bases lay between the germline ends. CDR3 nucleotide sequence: TGTGCCACCCAGAGGGGGGAGACCCAGTACTTC. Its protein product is CATQRGETQYF.

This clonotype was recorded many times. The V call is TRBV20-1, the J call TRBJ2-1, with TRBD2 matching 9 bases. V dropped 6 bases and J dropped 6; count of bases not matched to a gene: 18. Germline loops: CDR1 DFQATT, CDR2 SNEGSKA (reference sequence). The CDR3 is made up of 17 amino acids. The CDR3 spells CSATPRWAREGLNEQFF. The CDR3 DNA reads TGCAGTGCCACCCCTCGGTGGGCGCGGGAGGGCCTCAATGAGCAGTTCTTC.

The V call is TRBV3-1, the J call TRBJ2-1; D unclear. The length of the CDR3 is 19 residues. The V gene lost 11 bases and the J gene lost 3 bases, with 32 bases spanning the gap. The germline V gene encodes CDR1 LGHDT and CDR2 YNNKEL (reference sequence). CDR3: CASCQQAPLGGPGYNEQFF. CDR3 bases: TGTGCCTCCTGCCAGCAGGCGCCTTTGGGCGGCCCCGGCTACAATGAGCAGTTCTTC.

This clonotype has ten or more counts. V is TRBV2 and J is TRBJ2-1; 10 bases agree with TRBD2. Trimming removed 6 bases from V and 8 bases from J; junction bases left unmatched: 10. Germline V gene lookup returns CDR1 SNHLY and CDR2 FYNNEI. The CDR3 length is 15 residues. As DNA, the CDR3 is TGTGCCAGCAGGCTGGCTAGCGGGAGTTTCTATGAGCAGTTCTTC. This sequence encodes CASRLASGSFYEQFF.

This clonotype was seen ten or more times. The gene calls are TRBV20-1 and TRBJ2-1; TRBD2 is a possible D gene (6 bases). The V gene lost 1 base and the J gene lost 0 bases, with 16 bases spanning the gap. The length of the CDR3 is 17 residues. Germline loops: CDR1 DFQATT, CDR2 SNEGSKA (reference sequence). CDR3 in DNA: TGCAGTGCTAGAGGGCGGGATGCTCGTAGCTCCTACAATGAGCAGTTCTTC. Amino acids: CSARGRDARSSYNEQFF.

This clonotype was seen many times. The CDR3 sequence: CSGLDPFGETQYF. The DNA for the CDR3 is TGCAGTGGCCTCGACCCCTTCGGCGAGACCCAGTACTTC. This chain uses TRBV20-1 with TRBJ2-5, with D hard to call. V was clipped by 7 bases and J by 5 bases, with 17 bases between them. CDR1 is DFQATT and CDR2 is SNEGSKA in the germline V gene (reference sequence). This CDR3 comprises 13 residues.

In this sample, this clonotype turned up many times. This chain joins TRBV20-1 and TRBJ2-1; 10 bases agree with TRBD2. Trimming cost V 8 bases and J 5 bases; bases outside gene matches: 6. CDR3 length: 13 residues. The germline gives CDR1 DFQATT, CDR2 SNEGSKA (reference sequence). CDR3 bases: TGCAGTTCTCCGGGACTAGCGAACAATGAGCAGTTCTTC. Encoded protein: CSSPGLANNEQFF.

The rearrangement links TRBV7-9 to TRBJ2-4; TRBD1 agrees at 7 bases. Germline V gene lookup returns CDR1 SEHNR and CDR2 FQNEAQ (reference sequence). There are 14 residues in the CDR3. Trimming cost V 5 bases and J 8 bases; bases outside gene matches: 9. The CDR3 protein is CASSLSVTGDIQYF. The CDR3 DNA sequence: TGTGCCAGCAGCCTTAGCGTCACAGGGGACATTCAGTACTTC.

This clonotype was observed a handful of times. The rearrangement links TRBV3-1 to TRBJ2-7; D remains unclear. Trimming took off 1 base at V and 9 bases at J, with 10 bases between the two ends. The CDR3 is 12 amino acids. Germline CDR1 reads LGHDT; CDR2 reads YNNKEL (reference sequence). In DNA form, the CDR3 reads TGTGCCAGCAGCCAAGGGGAACAAGGGCAGTACTTC. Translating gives CASSQGEQGQYF.

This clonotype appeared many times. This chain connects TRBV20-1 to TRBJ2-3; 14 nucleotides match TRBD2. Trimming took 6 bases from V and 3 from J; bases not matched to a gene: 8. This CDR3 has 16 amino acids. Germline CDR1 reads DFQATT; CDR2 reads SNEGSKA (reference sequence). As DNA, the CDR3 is TGCAGTGCGAGACTAGCGGGAGGGGGATGGACAGATACGCAGTATTTT. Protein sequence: CSARLAGGGWTDTQYF.

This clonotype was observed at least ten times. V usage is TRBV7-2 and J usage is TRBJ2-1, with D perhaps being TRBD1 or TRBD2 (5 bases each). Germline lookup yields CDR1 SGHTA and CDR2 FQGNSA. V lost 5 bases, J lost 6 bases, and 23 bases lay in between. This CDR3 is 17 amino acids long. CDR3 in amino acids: CASSPRLISTGLNEQFF. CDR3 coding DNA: TGTGCCAGCAGCCCCCGTTTGATTAGCACGGGGCTCAATGAGCAGTTCTTC.

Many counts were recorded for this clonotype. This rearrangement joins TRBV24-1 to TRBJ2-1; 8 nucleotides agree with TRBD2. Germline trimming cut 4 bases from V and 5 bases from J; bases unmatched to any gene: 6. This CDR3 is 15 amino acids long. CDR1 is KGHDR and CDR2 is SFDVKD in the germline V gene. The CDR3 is CATSDPGLANNEQFF. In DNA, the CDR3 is TGTGCCACCAGTGACCCAGGACTAGCCAACAATGAGCAGTTCTTC.

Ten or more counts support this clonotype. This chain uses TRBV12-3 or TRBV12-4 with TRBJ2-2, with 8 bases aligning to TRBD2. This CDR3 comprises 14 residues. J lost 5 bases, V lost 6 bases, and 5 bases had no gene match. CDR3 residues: CASRQIAGTGELFF. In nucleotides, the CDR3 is TGTGCCAGCAGGCAAATAGCGGGGACCGGGGAGCTGTTTTTT.

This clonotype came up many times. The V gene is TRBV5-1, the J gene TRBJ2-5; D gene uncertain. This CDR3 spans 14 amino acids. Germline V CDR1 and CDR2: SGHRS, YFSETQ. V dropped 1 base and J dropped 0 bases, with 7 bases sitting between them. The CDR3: CASSLYTYQETQYF. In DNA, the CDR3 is TGCGCCAGCAGCTTGTACACGTACCAAGAGACCCAGTACTTC.

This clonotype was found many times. The DNA of the CDR3 is TGTGCCAGCAGTCTTTTGACTAGCGGATACAATGAGCAGTTCTTC. It encodes CASSLLTSGYNEQFF. The chain recombines TRBV6-1 with TRBJ2-1, with TRBD2 matching over 9 bases. V shed 5 bases, J shed 4 bases, and the junction held 6 bases outside the gene matches. Per the germline V gene, CDR1 is MNHNS and CDR2 is SASEGT. This CDR3 has 15 amino acids.

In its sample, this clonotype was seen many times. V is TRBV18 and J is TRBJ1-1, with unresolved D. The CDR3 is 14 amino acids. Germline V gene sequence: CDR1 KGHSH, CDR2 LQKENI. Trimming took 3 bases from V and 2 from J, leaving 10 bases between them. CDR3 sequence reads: CASSPRTDNTEAFF. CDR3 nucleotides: TGTGCCAGCTCACCTCGGACGGATAACACTGAAGCTTTCTTT.

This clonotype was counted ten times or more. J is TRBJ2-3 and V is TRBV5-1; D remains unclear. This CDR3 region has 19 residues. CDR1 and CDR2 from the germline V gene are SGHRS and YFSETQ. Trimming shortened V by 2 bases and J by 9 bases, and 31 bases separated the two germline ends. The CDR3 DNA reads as TGCGCCAGCAGCTTACCTTTTCCTGCTTCTCTAACATTGTCGCACACGCAGTATTTT. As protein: CASSLPFPASLTLSHTQYF.

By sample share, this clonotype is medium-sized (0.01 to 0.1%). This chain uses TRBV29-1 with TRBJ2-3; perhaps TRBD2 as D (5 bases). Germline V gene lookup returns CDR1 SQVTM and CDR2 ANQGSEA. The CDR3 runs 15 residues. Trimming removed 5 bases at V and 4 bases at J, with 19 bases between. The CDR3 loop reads CSVTEAAPRSDTQYF. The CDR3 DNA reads TGCAGCGTTACAGAAGCGGCCCCCAGGTCAGATACGCAGTATTTT.

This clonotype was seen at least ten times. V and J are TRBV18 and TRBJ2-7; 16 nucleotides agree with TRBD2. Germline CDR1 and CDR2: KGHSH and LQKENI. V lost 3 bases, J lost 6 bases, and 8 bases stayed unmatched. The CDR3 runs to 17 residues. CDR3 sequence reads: CASSPGLAGGTNIEQYF. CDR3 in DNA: TGTGCCAGCTCACCGGGACTAGCGGGAGGGACAAACATCGAGCAGTACTTC.

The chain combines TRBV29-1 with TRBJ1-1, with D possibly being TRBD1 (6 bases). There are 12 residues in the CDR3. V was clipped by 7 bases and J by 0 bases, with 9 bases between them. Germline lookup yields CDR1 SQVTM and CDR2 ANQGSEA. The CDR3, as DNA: TGCAGCGGACGGACAGTGAACACTGAAGCTTTCTTT. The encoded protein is CSGRTVNTEAFF.

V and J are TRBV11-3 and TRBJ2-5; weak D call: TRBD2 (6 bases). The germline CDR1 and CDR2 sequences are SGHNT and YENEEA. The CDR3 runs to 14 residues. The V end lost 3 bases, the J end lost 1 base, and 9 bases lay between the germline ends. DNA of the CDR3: TGTGCCAGCAGCTTCGGGAGCCTCCAAGAGACCCAGTACTTC. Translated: CASSFGSLQETQYF.

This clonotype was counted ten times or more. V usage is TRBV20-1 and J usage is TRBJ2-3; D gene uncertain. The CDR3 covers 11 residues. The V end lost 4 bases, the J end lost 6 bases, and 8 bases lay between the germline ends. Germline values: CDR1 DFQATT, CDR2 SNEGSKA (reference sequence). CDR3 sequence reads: CSATSRDTQYF. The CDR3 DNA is TGCAGTGCTACCTCGCGTGATACGCAGTATTTT.

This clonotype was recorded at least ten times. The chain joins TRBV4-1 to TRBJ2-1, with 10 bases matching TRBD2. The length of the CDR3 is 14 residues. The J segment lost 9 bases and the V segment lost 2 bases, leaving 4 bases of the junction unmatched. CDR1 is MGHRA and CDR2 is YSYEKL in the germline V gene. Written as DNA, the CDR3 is TGCGCCAGCAGCCAAAAACTAGCGGGGATTGAGCAGTTCTTC. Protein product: CASSQKLAGIEQFF.

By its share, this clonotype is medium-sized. CDR3 sequence reads: CSVEERSGETQYF. The CDR3 DNA reads as TGCAGCGTTGAGGAGAGAAGCGGAGAGACCCAGTACTTC. This rearrangement joins TRBV29-1 to TRBJ2-5; D perhaps matches TRBD2 (5 bases). CDR1 and CDR2 from the germline V gene are SQVTM and ANQGSEA. The V end lost 3 bases, the J end lost 4 bases, and 12 bases lay between the germline ends. The CDR3 has 13 amino acids. The variable domain in full, completed from reference TRBV29-1 and TRBJ2-5, reads SAVISQKPSRDICQRGTSLTIQCQVDSQVTMMFWYRQQPGQSLTLIATANQGSEATYESGFVIDKFPISRPNLTFSTLTVSNMSPEDSSIYLCSVEERSGETQYFGPGTRLLVL.

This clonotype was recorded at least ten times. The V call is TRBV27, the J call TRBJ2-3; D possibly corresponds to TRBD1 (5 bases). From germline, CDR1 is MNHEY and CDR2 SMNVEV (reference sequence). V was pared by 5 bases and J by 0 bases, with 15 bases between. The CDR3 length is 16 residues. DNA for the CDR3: TGTGCCAGCAGTCTCAACTTAGGGGCTAGCACAGATACGCAGTATTTT. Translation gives CASSLNLGASTDTQYF.

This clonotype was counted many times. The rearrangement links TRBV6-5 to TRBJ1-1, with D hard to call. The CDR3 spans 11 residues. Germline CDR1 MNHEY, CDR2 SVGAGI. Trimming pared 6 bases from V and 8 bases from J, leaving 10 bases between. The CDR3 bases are TGTGCCAGCAGCTCCCCGGGGGAAGCTTTCTTT. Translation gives CASSSPGEAFF.

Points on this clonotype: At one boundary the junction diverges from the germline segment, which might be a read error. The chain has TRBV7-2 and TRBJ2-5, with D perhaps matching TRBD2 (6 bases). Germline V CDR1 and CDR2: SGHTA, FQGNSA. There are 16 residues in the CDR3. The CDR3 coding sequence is TGTGCCAACAGCTCGCCCGGGAGCGTGACCCAAGAGACCCAGTACTTC. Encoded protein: CANSSPGSVTQETQYF.